This T cell receptor beta chain derives from a study of T cells after somatic rescue of genetic block. Sequencing used immunoSEQ multiplex PCR; TCRdb keeps in-frame clones, though not all of them. The sample gives approximately 10,000 clones, about 71% of which show up once; around 12% is in the top ten. Germline CDR1 reads MNHNS; CDR2 reads SASEGT. After removal of 2 bases from V and 1 base from J, the junction contained 4 bases not matched to a gene. The CDR3 extends over 16 amino acids. The source material was peripheral blood mononuclear cells (PBMCs). This TCR was sampled from a boy under 18. This rearrangement joins TRBV6-1 to TRBJ2-3; 9 nucleotides align to TRBD2. The CDR3 sequence is CASSELTSGGTDTQYF. CDR3 coding DNA: TGTGCCAGCAGTGAATTGACTAGCGGAGGCACAGATACGCAGTATTTT.